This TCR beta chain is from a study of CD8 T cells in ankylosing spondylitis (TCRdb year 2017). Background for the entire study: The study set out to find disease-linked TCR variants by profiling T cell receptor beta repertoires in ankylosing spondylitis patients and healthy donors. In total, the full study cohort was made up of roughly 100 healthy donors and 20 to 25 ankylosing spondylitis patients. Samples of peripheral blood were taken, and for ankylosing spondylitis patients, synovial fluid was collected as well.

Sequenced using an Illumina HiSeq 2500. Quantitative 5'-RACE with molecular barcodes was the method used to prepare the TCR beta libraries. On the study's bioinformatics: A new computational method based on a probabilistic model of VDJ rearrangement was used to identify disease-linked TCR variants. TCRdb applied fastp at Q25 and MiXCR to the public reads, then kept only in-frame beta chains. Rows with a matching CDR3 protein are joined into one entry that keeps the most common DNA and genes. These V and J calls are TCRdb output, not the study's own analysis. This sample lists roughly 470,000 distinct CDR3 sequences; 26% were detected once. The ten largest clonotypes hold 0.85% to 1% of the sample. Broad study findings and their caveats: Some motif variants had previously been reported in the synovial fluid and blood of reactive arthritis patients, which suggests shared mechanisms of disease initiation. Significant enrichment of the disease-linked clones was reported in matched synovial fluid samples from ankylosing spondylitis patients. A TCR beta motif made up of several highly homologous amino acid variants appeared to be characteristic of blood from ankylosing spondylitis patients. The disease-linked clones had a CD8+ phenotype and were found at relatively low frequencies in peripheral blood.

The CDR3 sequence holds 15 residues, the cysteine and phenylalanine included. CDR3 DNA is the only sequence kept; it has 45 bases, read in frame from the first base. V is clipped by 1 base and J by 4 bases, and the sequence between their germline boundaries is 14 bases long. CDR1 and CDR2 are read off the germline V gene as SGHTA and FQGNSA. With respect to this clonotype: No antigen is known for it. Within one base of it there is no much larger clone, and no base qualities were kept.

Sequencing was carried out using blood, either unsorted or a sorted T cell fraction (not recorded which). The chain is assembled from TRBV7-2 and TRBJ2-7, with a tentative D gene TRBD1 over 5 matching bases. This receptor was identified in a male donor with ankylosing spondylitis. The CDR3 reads CASSLGGGDGYEQYF. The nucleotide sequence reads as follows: TGTGCCAGCAGCTTAGGGGGCGGAGACGGGTACGAGCAGTACTTC.